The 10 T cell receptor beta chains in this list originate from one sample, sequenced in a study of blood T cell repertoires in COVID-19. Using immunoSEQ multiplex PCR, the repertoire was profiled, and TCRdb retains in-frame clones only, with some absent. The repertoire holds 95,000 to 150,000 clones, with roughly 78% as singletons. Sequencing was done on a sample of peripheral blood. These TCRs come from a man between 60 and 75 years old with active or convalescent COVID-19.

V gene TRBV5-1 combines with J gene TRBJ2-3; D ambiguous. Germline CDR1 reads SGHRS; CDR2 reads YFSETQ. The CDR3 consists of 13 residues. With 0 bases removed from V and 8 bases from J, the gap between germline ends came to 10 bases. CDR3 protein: CASSLDPSSTQYF. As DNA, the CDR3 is TGCGCCAGCAGCTTGGATCCCTCGAGTACGCAGTATTTT.

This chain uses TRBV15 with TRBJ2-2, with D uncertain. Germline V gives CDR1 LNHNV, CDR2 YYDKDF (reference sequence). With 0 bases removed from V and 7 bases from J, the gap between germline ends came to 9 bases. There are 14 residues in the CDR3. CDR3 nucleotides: TGTGCCACCAGCAGAGATAATTTCGGCGGGGAGCTGTTTTTT. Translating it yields CATSRDNFGGELFF.

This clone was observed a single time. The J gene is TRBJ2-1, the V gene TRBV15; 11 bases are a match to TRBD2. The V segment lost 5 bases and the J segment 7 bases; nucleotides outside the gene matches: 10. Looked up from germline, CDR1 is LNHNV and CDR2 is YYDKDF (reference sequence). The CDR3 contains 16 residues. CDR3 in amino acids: CATSAQGLAAKNEQFF. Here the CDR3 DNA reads TGTGCCACCAGCGCCCAGGGACTAGCGGCAAAGAATGAGCAGTTCTTC.

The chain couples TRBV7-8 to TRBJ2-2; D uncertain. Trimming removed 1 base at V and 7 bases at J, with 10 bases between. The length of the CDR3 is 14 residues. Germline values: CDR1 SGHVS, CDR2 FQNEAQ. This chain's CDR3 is CASSLDNASGELFF. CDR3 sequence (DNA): TGTGCCAGCAGCTTAGATAATGCTAGCGGGGAGCTGTTTTTT.

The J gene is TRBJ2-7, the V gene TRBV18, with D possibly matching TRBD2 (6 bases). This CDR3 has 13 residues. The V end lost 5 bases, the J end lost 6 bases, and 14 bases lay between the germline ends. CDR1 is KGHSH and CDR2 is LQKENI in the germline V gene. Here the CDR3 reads CASSGRSEGEQYF. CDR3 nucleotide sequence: TGTGCCAGCTCAGGCCGATCGGAGGGCGAGCAGTACTTC. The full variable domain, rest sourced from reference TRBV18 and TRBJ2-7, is NAGVMQNPRHLVRRRGQEARLRCSPMKGHSHVYWYRQLPEEGLKFMVYLQKENIIDESGMPKERFSAEFPKEGPSILRIQQVVRGDSAAYFCASSGRSEGEQYFGPGTRLTVT.

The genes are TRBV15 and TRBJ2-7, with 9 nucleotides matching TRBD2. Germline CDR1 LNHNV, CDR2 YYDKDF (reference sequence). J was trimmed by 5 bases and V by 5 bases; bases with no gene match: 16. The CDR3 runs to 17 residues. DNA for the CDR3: TGTGCCACCAGCCGAGGAGGGGGGGCTAGCGGGATCGACGAGCAGTACTTC. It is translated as CATSRGGGASGIDEQYF.

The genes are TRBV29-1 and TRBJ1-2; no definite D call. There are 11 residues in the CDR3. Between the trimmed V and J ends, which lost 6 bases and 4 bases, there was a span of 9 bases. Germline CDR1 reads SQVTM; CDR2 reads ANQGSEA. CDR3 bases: TGCAGCGTGGTCACAGCCTATGGCTACACCTTC. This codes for CSVVTAYGYTF.

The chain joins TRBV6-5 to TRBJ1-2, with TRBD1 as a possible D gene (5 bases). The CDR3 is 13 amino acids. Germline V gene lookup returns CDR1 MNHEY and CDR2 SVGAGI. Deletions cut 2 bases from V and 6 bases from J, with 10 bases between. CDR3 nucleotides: TGTGCCAGCAGTTACGTCCAGGGCCATGGCTACACCTTC. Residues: CASSYVQGHGYTF.

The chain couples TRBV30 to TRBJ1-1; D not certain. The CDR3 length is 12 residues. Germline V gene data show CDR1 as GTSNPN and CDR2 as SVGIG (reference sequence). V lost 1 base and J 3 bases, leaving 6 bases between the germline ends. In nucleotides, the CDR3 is TGTGCCTGGAGTGACAGAGACACTGAAGCTTTCTTT. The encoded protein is CAWSDRDTEAFF.

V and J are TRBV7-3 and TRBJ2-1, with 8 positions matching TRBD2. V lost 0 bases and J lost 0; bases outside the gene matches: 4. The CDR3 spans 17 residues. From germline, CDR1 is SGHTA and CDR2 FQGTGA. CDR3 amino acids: CASSLTVAGSSYNEQFF. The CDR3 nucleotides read TGTGCCAGCAGCTTAACCGTAGCGGGGAGCTCCTACAATGAGCAGTTCTTC.